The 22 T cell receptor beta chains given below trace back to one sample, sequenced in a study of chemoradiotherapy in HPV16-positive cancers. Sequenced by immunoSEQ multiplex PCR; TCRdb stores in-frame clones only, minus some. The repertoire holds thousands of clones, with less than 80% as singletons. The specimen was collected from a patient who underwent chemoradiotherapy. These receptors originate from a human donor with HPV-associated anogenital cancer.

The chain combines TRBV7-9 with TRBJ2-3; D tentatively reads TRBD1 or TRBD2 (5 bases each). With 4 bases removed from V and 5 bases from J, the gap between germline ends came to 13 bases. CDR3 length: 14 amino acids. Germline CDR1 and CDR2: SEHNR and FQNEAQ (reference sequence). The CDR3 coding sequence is TGTGCCAGCAGCTCGACGTGGGGGAAAGATACGCAGTATTTT. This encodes CASSSTWGKDTQYF. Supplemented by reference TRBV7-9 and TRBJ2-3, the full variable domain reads DTGVSQNPRHKITKRGQNVTFRCDPISEHNRLYWYRQTLGQGPEFLTYFQNEAQLEKSRLLSDRFSAERPKGSFSTLEIQRTEQGDSAMYLCASSSTWGKDTQYFGPGTRLTVL.

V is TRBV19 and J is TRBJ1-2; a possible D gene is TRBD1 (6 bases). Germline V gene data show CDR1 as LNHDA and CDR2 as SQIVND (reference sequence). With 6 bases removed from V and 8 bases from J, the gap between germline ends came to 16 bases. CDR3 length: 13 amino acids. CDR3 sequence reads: CASSYQGPSGYTF. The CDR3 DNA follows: TGTGCCAGTAGCTACCAGGGGCCTAGCGGCTACACCTTC.

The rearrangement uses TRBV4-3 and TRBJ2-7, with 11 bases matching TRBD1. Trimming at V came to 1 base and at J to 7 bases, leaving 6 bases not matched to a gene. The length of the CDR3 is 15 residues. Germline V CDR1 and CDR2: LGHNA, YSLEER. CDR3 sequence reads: CASSQADRGRNEQYF. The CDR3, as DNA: TGCGCCAGCAGCCAAGCGGACAGGGGGCGAAATGAGCAGTACTTC.

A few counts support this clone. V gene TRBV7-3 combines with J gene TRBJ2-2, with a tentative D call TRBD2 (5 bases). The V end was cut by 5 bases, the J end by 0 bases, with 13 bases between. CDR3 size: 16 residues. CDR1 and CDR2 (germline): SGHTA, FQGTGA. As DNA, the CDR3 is TGTGCCAGCAGCCAACAAAGGACTGCGAACACCGGGGAGCTGTTTTTT. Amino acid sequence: CASSQQRTANTGELFF.

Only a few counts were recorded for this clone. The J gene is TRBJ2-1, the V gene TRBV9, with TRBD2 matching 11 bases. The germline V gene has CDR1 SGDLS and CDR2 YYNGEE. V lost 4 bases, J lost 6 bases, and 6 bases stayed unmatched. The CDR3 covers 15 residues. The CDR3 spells CASSPGLAGSNEQFF. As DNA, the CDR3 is TGTGCCAGCAGCCCCGGACTAGCGGGTAGCAATGAGCAGTTCTTC.

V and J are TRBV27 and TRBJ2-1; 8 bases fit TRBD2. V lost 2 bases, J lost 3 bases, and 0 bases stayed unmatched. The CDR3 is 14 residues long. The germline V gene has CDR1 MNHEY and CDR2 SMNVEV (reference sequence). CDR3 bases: TGTGCCAGCAGTTTACGGGGGGGCTACAATGAGCAGTTCTTC. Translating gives CASSLRGGYNEQFF.

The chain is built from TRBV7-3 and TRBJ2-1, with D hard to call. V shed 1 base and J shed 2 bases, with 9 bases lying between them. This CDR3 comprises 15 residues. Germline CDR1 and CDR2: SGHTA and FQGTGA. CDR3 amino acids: CASSLRGDPYNEQFF. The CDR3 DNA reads TGTGCCAGCAGCTTAAGGGGTGACCCCTACAATGAGCAGTTCTTC.

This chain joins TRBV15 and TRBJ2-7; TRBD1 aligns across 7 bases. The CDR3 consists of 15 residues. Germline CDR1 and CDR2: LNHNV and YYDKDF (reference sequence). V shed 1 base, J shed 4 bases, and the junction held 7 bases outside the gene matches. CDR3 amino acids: CATSRAVGQLYEQYF. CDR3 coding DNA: TGTGCCACCAGCAGAGCAGTGGGACAGTTATACGAGCAGTACTTC.

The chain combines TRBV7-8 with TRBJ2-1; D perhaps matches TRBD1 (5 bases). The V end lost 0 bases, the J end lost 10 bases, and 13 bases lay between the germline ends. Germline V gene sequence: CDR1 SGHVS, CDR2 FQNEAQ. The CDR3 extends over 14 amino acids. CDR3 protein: CASSLAPLDTEQFF. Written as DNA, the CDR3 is TGTGCCAGCAGCTTAGCGCCCCTGGACACCGAGCAGTTCTTC.

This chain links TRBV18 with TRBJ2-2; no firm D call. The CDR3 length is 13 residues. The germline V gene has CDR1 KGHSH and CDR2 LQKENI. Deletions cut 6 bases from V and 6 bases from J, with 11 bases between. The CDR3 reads CASSPGVPGELFF. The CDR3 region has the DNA TGTGCCAGCTCGCCCGGAGTCCCCGGGGAGCTGTTTTTT.

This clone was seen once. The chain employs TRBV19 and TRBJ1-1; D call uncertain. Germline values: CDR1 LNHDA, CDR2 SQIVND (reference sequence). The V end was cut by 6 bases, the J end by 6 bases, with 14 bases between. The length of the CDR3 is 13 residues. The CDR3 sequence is CASSTQPSAEAFF. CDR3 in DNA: TGTGCCAGTAGCACTCAGCCGAGCGCTGAAGCTTTCTTT.

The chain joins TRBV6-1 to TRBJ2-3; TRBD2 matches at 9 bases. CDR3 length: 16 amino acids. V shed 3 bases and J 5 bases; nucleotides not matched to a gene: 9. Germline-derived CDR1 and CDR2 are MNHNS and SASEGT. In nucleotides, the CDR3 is TGTGCCAGCAGTGAGAGGGGGCGGGGGGGCGGAGATACGCAGTATTTT. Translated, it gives CASSERGRGGGDTQYF.

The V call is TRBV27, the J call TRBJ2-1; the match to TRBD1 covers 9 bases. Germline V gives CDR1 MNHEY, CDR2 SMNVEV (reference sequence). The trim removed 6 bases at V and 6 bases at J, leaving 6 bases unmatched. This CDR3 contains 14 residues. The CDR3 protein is CASRAGTGPNEQFF. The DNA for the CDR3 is TGTGCCAGCAGGGCCGGGACAGGGCCCAATGAGCAGTTCTTC.

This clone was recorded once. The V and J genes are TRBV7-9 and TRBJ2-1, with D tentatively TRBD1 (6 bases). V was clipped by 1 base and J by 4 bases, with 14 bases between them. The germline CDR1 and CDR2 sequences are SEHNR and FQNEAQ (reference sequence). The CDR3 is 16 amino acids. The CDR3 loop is CASSLGAGVVYNEQFF. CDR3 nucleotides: TGTGCCAGCAGCTTAGGGGCAGGGGTCGTGTACAATGAGCAGTTCTTC.

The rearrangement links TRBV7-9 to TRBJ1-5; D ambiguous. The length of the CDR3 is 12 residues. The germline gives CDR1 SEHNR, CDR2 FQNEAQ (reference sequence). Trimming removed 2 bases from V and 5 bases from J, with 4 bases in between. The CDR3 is CASSLMHQPQHF. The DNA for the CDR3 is TGTGCCAGCAGCTTAATGCATCAGCCCCAGCATTTT.

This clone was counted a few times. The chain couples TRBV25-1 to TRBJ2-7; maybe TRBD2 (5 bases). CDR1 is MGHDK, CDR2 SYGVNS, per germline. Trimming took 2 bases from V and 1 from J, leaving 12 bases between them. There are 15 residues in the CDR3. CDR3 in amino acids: CASSEVGELSYEQYF. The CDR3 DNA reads TGTGCCAGCAGTGAAGTCGGGGAGTTATCCTACGAGCAGTACTTC.

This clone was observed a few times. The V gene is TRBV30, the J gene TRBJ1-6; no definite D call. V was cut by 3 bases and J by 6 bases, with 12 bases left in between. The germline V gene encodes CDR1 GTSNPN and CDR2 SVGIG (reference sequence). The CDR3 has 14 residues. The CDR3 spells CAWRLGLSNSPLHF. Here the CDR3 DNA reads TGTGCCTGGAGATTAGGACTGAGTAATTCACCCCTCCACTTT.

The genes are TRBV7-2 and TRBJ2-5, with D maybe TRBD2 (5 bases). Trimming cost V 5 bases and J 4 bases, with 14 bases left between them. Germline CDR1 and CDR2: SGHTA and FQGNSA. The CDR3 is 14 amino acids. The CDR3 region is CASSLLEVLETQYF. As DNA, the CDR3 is TGTGCCAGCAGCCTACTAGAGGTGCTAGAGACCCAGTACTTC.

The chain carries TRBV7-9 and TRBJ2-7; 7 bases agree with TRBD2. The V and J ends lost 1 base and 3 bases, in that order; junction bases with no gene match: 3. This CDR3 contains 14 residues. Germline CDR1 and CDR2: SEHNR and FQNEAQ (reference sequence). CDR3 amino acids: CASSLVGGSYEQYF. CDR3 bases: TGTGCCAGCAGCTTAGTAGGCGGGAGCTACGAGCAGTACTTC.

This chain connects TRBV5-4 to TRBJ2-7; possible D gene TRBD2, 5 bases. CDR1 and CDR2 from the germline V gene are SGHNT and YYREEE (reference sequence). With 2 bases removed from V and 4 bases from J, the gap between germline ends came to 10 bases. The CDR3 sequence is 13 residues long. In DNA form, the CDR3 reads TGTGCCAGCAGCTTTGGAGGCACGTACGAGCAGTACTTC. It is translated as CASSFGGTYEQYF.

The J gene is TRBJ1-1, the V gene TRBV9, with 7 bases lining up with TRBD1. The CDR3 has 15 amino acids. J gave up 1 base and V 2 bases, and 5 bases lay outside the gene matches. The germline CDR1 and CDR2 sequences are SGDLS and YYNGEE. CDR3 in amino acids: CASSVSTGTNTEAFF. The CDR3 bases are TGTGCCAGCAGCGTTTCGACAGGGACGAACACTGAAGCTTTCTTT. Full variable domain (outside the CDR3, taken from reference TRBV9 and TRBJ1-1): DSGVTQTPKHLITATGQRVTLRCSPRSGDLSVYWYQQSLDQGLQFLIQYYNGEERAKGNILERFSAQQFPDLHSELNLSSLELGDSALYFCASSVSTGTNTEAFFGQGTRLTVV.

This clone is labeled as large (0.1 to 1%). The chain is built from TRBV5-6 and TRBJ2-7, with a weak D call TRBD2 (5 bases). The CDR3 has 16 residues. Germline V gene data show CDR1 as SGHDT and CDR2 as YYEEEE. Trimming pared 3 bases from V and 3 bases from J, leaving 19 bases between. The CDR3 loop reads CASSSPSAGLVYEQYF. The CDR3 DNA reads TGTGCCAGCAGCTCTCCCAGCGCAGGACTTGTCTACGAGCAGTACTTC.